A selection of T cell receptor beta chains follows, all from one sample in a study of blood T cell repertoires in COVID-19. The assay was immunoSEQ multiplex PCR, and TCRdb's table has in-frame clones only and misses some. In the table there are approximately 350,000 clones, around 87% of which are singletons. Sequencing was done on a sample of peripheral blood. Every receptor here comes from a woman in her 50s with COVID-19, enrolled during active disease. Each CDR3 is given with its conserved first and last residue. The order of the fields is V gene, D gene, clone size, J gene, CDR3 DNA, CDR3 protein. The D gene is left open where the match is weak. Size is omitted from some rows. Given values are once, few, many or a class for expanded clones.

>TRBV7-2|TRBD2|once|TRBJ2-1
TGTGCCAGCAGCATCGGACTAGCGGGGCATGAGCAGTTCTTC
CASSIGLAGHEQFF
>TRBV3-1/TRBV3-2|-|-|TRBJ2-2
TGTGCCAGCAGCTTTCAGACTCCGAACACCGGGGAGCTGTTTTTT
CASSFQTPNTGELFF
>TRBV6-2/TRBV6-3|-|-|TRBJ2-3
TGTGCCAGCAGTTTGACTGATACGCAGTATTTT
CASSLTDTQYF
>TRBV6-6|-|-|TRBJ1-4
TGTGCCAGCAGTCAAGGACAGCAAAAACTGTTTTTT
CASSQGQQKLFF
>TRBV6-2/TRBV6-3|-|-|TRBJ1-2
TGTGCCAGCAGTTACCCCATCTATGGCTACACCTTC
CASSYPIYGYTF
>TRBV15|TRBD2|-|TRBJ2-7
TGTGCCACCAGCAGGCCCGGGGGGGACGAGCAGTACTTC
CATSRPGGDEQYF
>TRBV5-1|-|few|TRBJ1-6
TGCGCCAGCAGCTTGGAGGCGGCGGGTTCACCCCTCCACTTT
CASSLEAAGSPLHF
>TRBV5-1|-|-|TRBJ1-2
TGCGCCAGCAGCCCTCAGGGTGATGGCTACACCTTC
CASSPQGDGYTF
>TRBV10-3|TRBD1|-|TRBJ1-1
TGTGCCATCAGTGAGTCGACAGGGCGGGGGAACACTGAAGCTTTCTTT
CAISESTGRGNTEAFF
>TRBV5-6|-|once|TRBJ2-2
TGTGCCAGCAGCTTGTTGGCAGGGCAACACACCGGGGAGCTGTTTTTT
CASSLLAGQHTGELFF
>TRBV6-2/TRBV6-3|TRBD2|-|TRBJ2-1
TGTGCCAGCACCCCACGCAGCGGGAGGGGGGATGAGCAGTTCTTC
CASTPRSGRGDEQFF
>TRBV5-1|-|-|TRBJ1-4
TGCGCCAGCAGCTTGACAGCAACTAATGAAAAACTGTTTTTT
CASSLTATNEKLFF
>TRBV18|-|-|TRBJ1-2
TGTGCCAGCTCACCCGGGACATCAACCAGTGGCTACACCTTC
CASSPGTSTSGYTF
>TRBV15|-|-|TRBJ2-1
TGTGCCACCAGCAGGGGCAATAGGGGGAGCGGAAATGAGCAGTTCTTC
CATSRGNRGSGNEQFF
>TRBV3-1/TRBV3-2|-|-|TRBJ1-5
TGTGCCAGCAGCCAAGATAGGAGACAGATCCAGCCCCAGCATTTT
CASSQDRRQIQPQHF
>TRBV28|-|once|TRBJ2-2
TGTGCCAGCACCGCGGCCAGGGGAGGGGAGCTGTTTTTT
CASTAARGGELFF
>TRBV11-2|TRBD2|-|TRBJ2-1
TGTGCCAGCAGCTCCCGGGGTAGCGGGAGGGCCGGGGGTTACAATGAGCAGTTCTTC
CASSSRGSGRAGGYNEQFF
>TRBV7-3|-|-|TRBJ2-7
TGTGCCAGCAGCCCGAACCCACTAGTAAACTACGAGCAGTACTTC
CASSPNPLVNYEQYF
>TRBV7-7|TRBD1|once|TRBJ2-7
TGTGCTAGCAGCTTAACAGGGGGTTCGAGCGAGCAGTACTTC
CASSLTGGSSEQYF
>TRBV24-1|TRBD2|-|TRBJ2-1
TGTGCCACCAGTGATGCCGATGGTAGCGGGAGTCTCAATGAGCAGTTCTTC
CATSDADGSGSLNEQFF
>TRBV6-2/TRBV6-3|-|-|TRBJ1-5
TGTGCCAGCGGCCGCGGGGGCGACGGTCAGCCCCAGCATTTT
CASGRGGDGQPQHF
>TRBV5-1|TRBD2|-|TRBJ2-1
TGCGCCAGCAGTCCAGGACTAGCCCGGTACAATGAGCAGTTCTTC
CASSPGLARYNEQFF
>TRBV7-2|TRBD1|-|TRBJ2-1
TGTGCCAGCAGCACCCAACCCGGACAGGGGGGCTACAATGAGCAGTTCTTC
CASSTQPGQGGYNEQFF
>TRBV3-1/TRBV3-2|-|-|TRBJ1-4
TGTGCCAGCAGCCAGGGCGGGTGGGATGAAAAACTGTTTTTT
CASSQGGWDEKLFF
>TRBV30|TRBD1|-|TRBJ2-7
TGTGCCTGGAGCCGGGGACAGGGTTATGTCGAGCAGTACTTC
CAWSRGQGYVEQYF
>TRBV21-1|-|-|TRBJ1-6
TGTGCCAGCAGCAGGACAGGGGCCCACCTTTATAATTCACCCCTCCACTTT
CASSRTGAHLYNSPLHF
>TRBV7-9|TRBD2|-|TRBJ2-3
TGTGCCAGCAGGAGACTAGCGGGAGGGGCAGATACGCAGTATTTT
CASRRLAGGADTQYF
>TRBV24-1|TRBD1|-|TRBJ2-7
TGTGCCACCAGCGATCCGGGACAGGGGAAAGAAGAGCAGTACTTC
CATSDPGQGKEEQYF
>TRBV13|TRBD1|-|TRBJ2-3
TGTGCCAGCAGCCTCGGGACAGCCGCAACCTTCACAGATACGCAGTATTTT
CASSLGTAATFTDTQYF
>TRBV7-9|-|-|TRBJ2-5
TGTGCCAGCAGCTTAGGGGGCATGGGAGAGACCCAGTACTTC
CASSLGGMGETQYF
>TRBV2|-|-|TRBJ2-7
TGTGCCAGCAGTAGGGTAGCCGCAAGGTATGGCGGGACGAGCTACGAGCAGTACTTC
CASSRVAARYGGTSYEQYF
>TRBV6-5|TRBD1|-|TRBJ1-4
TGTGCCAGCAGCTCACACGGGACAGGGGAGGAAAAACTGTTTTTT
CASSSHGTGEEKLFF
>TRBV5-4|-|-|TRBJ2-1
TGTGCCAGCAGCTTGCGGACAGAGTACAATGAGCAGTTCTTC
CASSLRTEYNEQFF
>TRBV6-2/TRBV6-3|-|-|TRBJ1-4
TGTGCCAGCAGTAGAGGTCTACCCCTTAATGAAAAACTGTTTTTT
CASSRGLPLNEKLFF
>TRBV24-1|-|-|TRBJ1-5
TGTGCCACCAGTTCTGCCGGGAGGGGCGATCAGCCCCAGCATTTT
CATSSAGRGDQPQHF
>TRBV7-9|-|-|TRBJ2-2
TGTGCCAGCAGCCACTCTGGGGGCTACCCCGGGGAGCTGTTTTTT
CASSHSGGYPGELFF
>TRBV5-1|-|-|TRBJ2-7
TGCGCCAGCAGCTTTTCAGGGGTCGAGCAGTACTTC
CASSFSGVEQYF
>TRBV27|TRBD2|-|TRBJ2-1
TGTGCCAGCAGTTTAACAGCGGGAGTTATGAATGAGCAGTTCTTC
CASSLTAGVMNEQFF